These 21 T cell receptor beta chains were all obtained from the same sample, sequenced in a study of patients and donors after allogeneic stem cell transplantation. From the RT-PCR reads, TCRdb called clonotypes with MiXCR, one entry per CDR3 protein. Among about 960,000 distinct CDR3 sequences listed, about a sixth were seen once. Sequences were obtained from blood, either unsorted or a sorted T cell fraction (not recorded which). The receptors come from a human donor who was either an allogeneic HSCT recipient or a stem cell or donor lymphocyte infusion donor (not recorded which). It is not recorded whose cells these are; they may come from a transplant donor.

The genes are TRBV29-1 and TRBJ1-1; D remains ambiguous. Germline V gene sequence: CDR1 SQVTM, CDR2 ANQGSEA. Trimming removed 4 bases from V and 4 bases from J, with 22 bases in between. The length of the CDR3 is 16 residues. CDR3 nucleotide sequence: TGCAGCGTTGCCCCCGGCAGACCCTATGAATGCACTGAAGCTTTCTTT. Its protein is CSVAPGRPYECTEAFF.

The rearrangement joins TRBV20-1 to TRBJ2-7, with D possibly matching TRBD1 (5 bases). CDR3 length: 13 residues. Germline-derived CDR1 and CDR2 are DFQATT and SNEGSKA (reference sequence). Trimming took off 3 bases at V and 3 bases at J, with 12 bases between the two ends. The CDR3 here is CSASDSSSYEQYF. The CDR3 DNA sequence: TGCAGTGCTAGCGACAGTTCGAGCTACGAGCAGTACTTC.

The rearrangement joins TRBV5-5 to TRBJ1-1, with 7 bases aligning to TRBD1. CDR1 and CDR2 from the germline V gene are SGHKS and YYEKEE (reference sequence). The CDR3 length is 14 residues. After removal of 4 bases from V and 3 bases from J, the junction contained 6 bases not matched to a gene. This CDR3 is CASSGTGVHTEAFF. The DNA for the CDR3 is TGTGCCAGCAGCGGCACAGGGGTTCACACTGAAGCTTTCTTT.

This clonotype was observed a few times. The V gene is TRBV5-1, the J gene TRBJ2-1; 12 nucleotides agree with TRBD2. There are 17 residues in the CDR3. V trimming: 5 bases; J trimming: 0 bases; junction bases outside the gene matches: 6. From germline, CDR1 is SGHRS and CDR2 YFSETQ. CDR3 loop: CASSYTSGRSSYNEQFF. The DNA for the CDR3 is TGCGCCAGCAGTTATACTAGCGGGAGGAGCTCCTACAATGAGCAGTTCTTC.

This clonotype was picked up a small number of times. The chain recombines TRBV10-3 with TRBJ1-1; D unclear. Trimming cost V 10 bases and J 1 base, with 19 bases left between them. The germline V gene encodes CDR1 ENHRY and CDR2 SYGVKD. The CDR3 runs to 15 residues. CDR3 residues: CATLKLGRGNTEAFF. DNA of the CDR3: TGTGCCACCCTTAAGTTAGGGCGAGGGAACACTGAAGCTTTCTTT.

This clonotype was picked up a small number of times. The rearrangement links TRBV11-2 to TRBJ2-1; 7 bases match TRBD2. The junction had 15 bases not matched to a gene; V was cut back by 5 bases and J by 8 bases. Germline lookup yields CDR1 SGHAT and CDR2 FQNNGV. This CDR3 region has 16 residues. CDR3 in amino acids: CASSLFTRARGDEQFF. The CDR3 DNA follows: TGTGCCAGCAGCCTCTTCACAAGGGCCCGGGGGGATGAGCAGTTCTTC.

The chain couples TRBV2 to TRBJ1-1, with D unclear. The V and J ends lost 3 bases and 1 base respectively, with 24 bases between them. CDR1 is SNHLY, CDR2 FYNNEI, per germline. The CDR3 sequence is 19 residues long. In DNA, the CDR3 is TGTGCCAGCAGTGAGAAGAGAATTGCAGGAGGCCCCAGGAACACTGAAGCTTTCTTT. It translates to CASSEKRIAGGPRNTEAFF.

The V and J genes are TRBV10-3 and TRBJ2-7; 8 bases line up with TRBD1. The germline V gene has CDR1 ENHRY and CDR2 SYGVKD. The length of the CDR3 is 14 residues. The V segment lost 3 bases and the J segment 3 bases; nucleotides outside the gene matches: 4. The CDR3 nucleotides read TGTGCCATCAGTGAACAGGACAGGGACTACGAGCAGTACTTC. Its protein product is CAISEQDRDYEQYF.

This chain links TRBV19 with TRBJ1-1, with 7 bases lining up with TRBD1. CDR3 length equals 14 residues. Per germline, CDR1 LNHDA and CDR2 SQIVND (reference sequence). The V and J ends lost 5 bases and 4 bases, in that order; junction bases with no gene match: 7. The CDR3 here is CASSAQGGSTEAFF. In nucleotides, the CDR3 is TGTGCCAGTAGTGCCCAGGGGGGAAGCACTGAAGCTTTCTTT.

This clonotype has only a few counts. The genes are TRBV5-1 and TRBJ2-7; D call uncertain. Germline lookup yields CDR1 SGHRS and CDR2 YFSETQ. Trimming pared 2 bases from V and 3 bases from J, leaving 12 bases between. The CDR3 contains 14 residues. In DNA, the CDR3 is TGCGCCAGCAGCTTTACCCGCGATTACTACGAGCAGTACTTC. Translating gives CASSFTRDYYEQYF.

DNA for the CDR3: TGTGCCAGCAGCTCGGAGGCTGATAGCAATCAGCCCCAGCATTTT. Translating it yields CASSSEADSNQPQHF. This rearrangement joins TRBV7-2 to TRBJ1-5, with D uncertain. The germline CDR1 and CDR2 sequences are SGHTA and FQGNSA. V was shortened by 4 bases and J by 0 bases, with 10 bases between the two germline ends. This CDR3 is built from 15 residues.

This clonotype was found many times. The chain links TRBV4-2 to TRBJ2-1; 9 nucleotides match TRBD1. This CDR3 is built from 16 residues. Germline V gene data show CDR1 as LGHNA and CDR2 as YNFKEQ. The ends lost 0 bases at V and 7 bases at J; junction bases unmatched: 7. CDR3 amino acids: CASSQDLTGGKNEQFF. The CDR3 DNA follows: TGTGCCAGCAGCCAAGATTTAACAGGGGGCAAGAATGAGCAGTTCTTC.

The V gene is TRBV12-3 or TRBV12-4, the J gene TRBJ1-1; the D gene is possibly TRBD1 (5 bases). The CDR3 spans 14 residues. V was pared by 2 bases and J by 4 bases, with 11 bases between. Here the CDR3 reads CASSLQGLATEAFF. The CDR3 DNA sequence: TGTGCCAGCAGTTTACAGGGTTTGGCCACTGAAGCTTTCTTT.

This clonotype appeared a single time. The chain carries TRBV5-4 and TRBJ1-1, with a tentative D call TRBD1 (5 bases). The length of the CDR3 is 14 residues. Per germline, CDR1 SGHNT and CDR2 YYREEE (reference sequence). Trimming cost V 1 base and J 5 bases, with 12 bases left between them. The CDR3 loop is CASSLNGGLTEAFF. Written as DNA, the CDR3 is TGTGCCAGCAGCTTGAACGGGGGGTTAACTGAAGCTTTCTTT.

The chain has TRBV20-1 and TRBJ1-4; no clear D gene. CDR1 DFQATT and CDR2 SNEGSKA come from the germline V gene (reference sequence). V lost 4 bases, J lost 1 base, and 7 bases lay in between. CDR3 size: 13 residues. The CDR3, as DNA: TGCAGTGCTACGGGGTTAACTAATGAAAAACTGTTTTTT. It translates to CSATGLTNEKLFF.

This clonotype was picked up a small number of times. V usage is TRBV12-3 or TRBV12-4 and J usage is TRBJ1-3, with 8 bases that match TRBD1. The length of the CDR3 is 14 residues. V dropped 6 bases and J dropped 6; count of bases not matched to a gene: 7. The CDR3 region has the DNA TGTGCCAGCAGAATACAGGGGGTCGAAAACACCATATATTTT. As protein: CASRIQGVENTIYF.

This clonotype was recorded a few times. The J gene is TRBJ2-1, the V gene TRBV19, with 14 positions matching TRBD2. CDR3 length: 17 amino acids. J was trimmed by 9 bases and V by 3 bases; bases with no gene match: 10. Looked up from germline, CDR1 is LNHDA and CDR2 is SQIVND (reference sequence). CDR3 residues: CASSIPGGLAGVGEQFF. In DNA form, the CDR3 reads TGTGCCAGTAGTATCCCTGGGGGACTAGCGGGAGTAGGTGAGCAGTTCTTC.

The CDR3 here is CASSVESGAGEQYF. The DNA for the CDR3 is TGTGCCAGCAGCGTAGAGTCCGGGGCGGGGGAGCAGTACTTC. The chain uses TRBV9 and TRBJ2-7; D is perhaps TRBD2 (6 bases). CDR3 length: 14 residues. The V end lost 0 bases, the J end lost 7 bases, and 14 bases lay between the germline ends. Germline V gives CDR1 SGDLS, CDR2 YYNGEE.

In this sample, this clonotype turned up a few times. The V and J genes are TRBV4-3 and TRBJ1-2; no clear D. This CDR3 is built from 15 residues. Trimming cost V 0 bases and J 7 bases, with 15 bases left between them. Germline CDR1 is LGHNA and CDR2 is YSLEER. CDR3 amino acids: CASSQDIGNLGGYTF. The CDR3 nucleotides read TGCGCCAGCAGCCAAGACATCGGGAATCTTGGTGGCTACACCTTC.

The CDR3 DNA reads as TGCAGTGCTAGATGGGGGGAGTTTCAAGAGACCCAGTACTTC. Amino acids: CSARWGEFQETQYF. This rearrangement joins TRBV20-1 to TRBJ2-5, with D possibly matching TRBD2 (6 bases). Germline V gene data show CDR1 as DFQATT and CDR2 as SNEGSKA (reference sequence). V was clipped by 2 bases and J by 2 bases, with 12 bases between them. CDR3 length: 14 amino acids.

This clonotype has only a few counts. The chain is built from TRBV29-1 and TRBJ2-3; D is unclear. Germline-derived CDR1 and CDR2 are SQVTM and ANQGSEA. This CDR3 comprises 13 residues. Trimming left V 3 bases short and J 10 bases short, with 17 bases between. The CDR3 loop reads CSVDVTHGSAQYF. The CDR3 DNA is TGCAGCGTTGACGTCACGCATGGCTCAGCGCAGTATTTT.